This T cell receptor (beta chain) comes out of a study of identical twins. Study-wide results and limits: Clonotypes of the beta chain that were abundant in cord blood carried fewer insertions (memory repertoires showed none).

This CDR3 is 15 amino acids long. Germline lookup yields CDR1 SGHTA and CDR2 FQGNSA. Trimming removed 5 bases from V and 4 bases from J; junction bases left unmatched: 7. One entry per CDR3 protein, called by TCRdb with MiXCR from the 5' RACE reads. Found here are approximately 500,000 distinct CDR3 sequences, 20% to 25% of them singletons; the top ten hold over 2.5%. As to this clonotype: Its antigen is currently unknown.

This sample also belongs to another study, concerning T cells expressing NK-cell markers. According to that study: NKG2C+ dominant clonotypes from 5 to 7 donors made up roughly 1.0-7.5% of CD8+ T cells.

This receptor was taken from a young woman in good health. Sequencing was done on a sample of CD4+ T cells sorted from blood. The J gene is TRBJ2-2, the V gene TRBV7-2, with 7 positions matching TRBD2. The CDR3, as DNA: TGTGCCAGCAGCCCCCCGGGGGGTACCACCGGGGAGCTGTTTTTT. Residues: CASSPPGGTTGELFF.